These T cell receptor beta chains were read from a single sample in a study of blood T cell repertoires in COVID-19. Profiling relied on immunoSEQ multiplex PCR, and the TCRdb table lists in-frame clones only, not all of them. The sample carries fewer than 300,000 clones, over 70% recorded once. Sequenced sample: peripheral blood. Every receptor here comes from a woman older than 75 with acute or convalescent COVID-19. Both conserved end residues are part of each CDR3. A D gene is named only where the DNA matches it firmly. A row's size may be missing; if present it is once, few, many or a size class.

length	V	D	size	J	DNA	CDR3
15	TRBV5-1	TRBD1	NA	TRBJ1-1	TGCGCCAGCAGCCTTGGGACAGGGGCGAACACTGAAGCTTTCTTT	CASSLGTGANTEAFF
14	TRBV28	NA	NA	TRBJ1-4	TGTGCCAGCACCTACGGGGTCGTCGGTGAAAAACTGTTTTTT	CASTYGVVGEKLFF
13	TRBV12-3/TRBV12-4	NA	NA	TRBJ1-2	TGTGCCAGCAGTTTGACAGGCAACTATGGCTACACCTTC	CASSLTGNYGYTF
14	TRBV19	NA	NA	TRBJ1-2	TGTGCCAGTAGTGCACAGGGTTCCCTCTATGGCTACACCTTC	CASSAQGSLYGYTF
15	TRBV24-1	TRBD1	NA	TRBJ2-3	TGTGCCACCAGTCTGGGACAGCTAGGAGCAGATACGCAGTATTTT	CATSLGQLGADTQYF
14	TRBV4-3	NA	NA	TRBJ1-6	TGCGCCAGCAAAATCGGCCAGGAAGATTCACCCCTCCACTTT	CASKIGQEDSPLHF
16	TRBV3-1/TRBV3-2	NA	NA	TRBJ2-1	TGTGCCAGCAGCCTCAGAGTAGGACTGCTGGGCTATGAGCAGTTCTTC	CASSLRVGLLGYEQFF
14	TRBV27	TRBD1	few	TRBJ1-1	TGTGCCAGCAGGCAGGGACAGTCGAACACTGAAGCTTTCTTT	CASRQGQSNTEAFF
15	TRBV7-2	TRBD1	few	TRBJ1-5	TGTGCCAGCAGCTTATTCCGGGACAGTAATCAGCCCCAGCATTTT	CASSLFRDSNQPQHF
15	TRBV6-2/TRBV6-3	TRBD1	NA	TRBJ1-6	TGTGCCAGCAGCCCCCGGACAGGAGGTGATTCACCCCTCCACTTT	CASSPRTGGDSPLHF
15	TRBV5-1	TRBD1	NA	TRBJ1-1	TGCGCCAGCAGATTCTCCACAGGGGACCACACTGAAGCTTTCTTT	CASRFSTGDHTEAFF
16	TRBV27	NA	NA	TRBJ2-2	TGTGCCAGCAGTTTAAGCCGGGAACGTGACACCGGGGAGCTGTTTTTT	CASSLSRERDTGELFF
14	TRBV7-8	NA	NA	TRBJ1-6	TGTGCCAGCAGCTTACGGGTTGGGAATTCACCCCTCCACTTT	CASSLRVGNSPLHF
18	TRBV2	NA	NA	TRBJ2-4	TGTGCCAGCAGTGAAATGCAAACCCGGGGACTAGCCAAAAACATTCAGTACTTC	CASSEMQTRGLAKNIQYF
15	TRBV6-5	TRBD1	NA	TRBJ1-3	TGTGCCAGCAGACCACAGGGGCTCTCTGGAAACACCATATATTTT	CASRPQGLSGNTIYF
15	TRBV2	NA	once	TRBJ1-2	TGTGCCAGCAGTGACCCGGGGGGCCTAGGTTATGGCTACACCTTC	CASSDPGGLGYGYTF
18	TRBV7-9	TRBD2	few	TRBJ2-5	TGTGCCAGCAGCTTACCCGTTCGGCTAGCGGGGAGCCAAGAGACCCAGTACTTC	CASSLPVRLAGSQETQYF
17	TRBV5-4	TRBD1	NA	TRBJ2-7	TGTGCCAGCAGCTTGGGGGGCGGACAGGGAGAATCCTACGAGCAGTACTTC	CASSLGGGQGESYEQYF
14	TRBV5-1	NA	NA	TRBJ1-2	TGCGCCAGCAGCTTGGCGCAGGGTACCTATGGCTACACCTTC	CASSLAQGTYGYTF
14	TRBV25-1	NA	medium-sized	TRBJ2-2	TGTGCCAGCAGTGAAGAGGGGGTCACCGGGGAGCTGTTTTTT	CASSEEGVTGELFF
12	TRBV12-3/TRBV12-4	NA	NA	TRBJ1-2	TGTGCCAGCACCCCTAAGGACAATGGCTACACCTTC	CASTPKDNGYTF
14	TRBV9	NA	NA	TRBJ2-7	TGTGCCAGCAGCCCTAACCCCGGGGCCTACGAGCAGTACTTC	CASSPNPGAYEQYF
14	TRBV21-1	NA	NA	TRBJ2-5	TGTGCCAGCAGCACGGGGGCGGGAGGAGAGACCCAGTACTTC	CASSTGAGGETQYF
19	TRBV18	TRBD2	NA	TRBJ2-3	TGTGCCAGCTCACCGCTGACCGGGACTAGCGGCGATCCCACAGATACGCAGTATTTT	CASSPLTGTSGDPTDTQYF
13	TRBV11-2	NA	NA	TRBJ2-2	TGTGCTAGCAGCTCCAGCAGGGTATGGGAGCTGTTTTTT	CASSSSRVWELFF
14	TRBV18	NA	NA	TRBJ1-5	TGTGCCAGCTCACAGGGCGCGAGGGATCAGCCCCAGCATTTT	CASSQGARDQPQHF
12	TRBV29-1	NA	NA	TRBJ2-3	TGCAGCGTTGACTCGGAGTTCGATACGCAGTATTTT	CSVDSEFDTQYF
14	TRBV5-1	NA	NA	TRBJ2-3	TGCGCCAGCAGCTTCGGGGACACCACAGATACGCAGTATTTT	CASSFGDTTDTQYF
14	TRBV6-5	TRBD1	NA	TRBJ1-2	TGTGCCAGCAGTTACAGGACAGGGGGCCTTAGCTACACCTTC	CASSYRTGGLSYTF
13	TRBV29-1	NA	NA	TRBJ1-5	TGCAGCGTTTCCAGGGAAGACAATCAGCCCCAGCATTTT	CSVSREDNQPQHF
16	TRBV28	NA	many	TRBJ2-3	TGTGCCAGCAGTTCTCCGGGGCGCGGGAAGACAAATACGCAGTATTTT	CASSSPGRGKTNTQYF
19	TRBV5-1	NA	NA	TRBJ2-7	TGCGCCAGCAGCTTGTTTCCTAGCTTAGCCGTGACCCCACACTACGAGCAGTACTTC	CASSLFPSLAVTPHYEQYF
16	TRBV5-1	NA	NA	TRBJ2-7	TGCGCCAGCAGCTGGGGGAATCCGGGACTCGGGTACGAGCAGTACTTC	CASSWGNPGLGYEQYF
14	TRBV10-3	NA	NA	TRBJ1-1	TGTGCCATCAGTAGGGAACAGGGCTCCACTGAAGCTTTCTTT	CAISREQGSTEAFF
13	TRBV29-1	NA	few	TRBJ1-1	TGCAGCGCCATCGTGGCCACGAACACTGAAGCTTTCTTT	CSAIVATNTEAFF
11	TRBV12-5	NA	few	TRBJ2-3	TGTGCTAGTGGCCTCACAGATACGCAGTATTTT	CASGLTDTQYF
14	TRBV7-9	NA	NA	TRBJ1-2	TGTGCCAGCAGTAGGGGGGGCAGCATCTATGGCTACACCTTC	CASSRGGSIYGYTF
13	TRBV7-2	TRBD1	few	TRBJ1-1	TGTGCCAGCAGCTCAGACAGGGGGCAATCAGCTTTCTTT	CASSSDRGQSAFF
16	TRBV5-1	TRBD1	NA	TRBJ1-2	TGCGCCAGCAGCTTGCAGGGACAGGTGAGGGGCTATGGCTACACCTTC	CASSLQGQVRGYGYTF
20	TRBV3-1/TRBV3-2	TRBD2	NA	TRBJ2-4	TGTGCCAGCAGCCAAGATCTTAGGACTAGCGGGAGGGTGGCCAAAAACATTCAGTACTTC	CASSQDLRTSGRVAKNIQYF
14	TRBV6-5	TRBD1	once	TRBJ1-2	TGTGCCAGCAGCGGGGACAGGGGAGGGGATGGCTACACCTTC	CASSGDRGGDGYTF
13	TRBV18	NA	NA	TRBJ1-1	TGTGCCAGCTCACCCCAGGGGAACACTGAAGCTTTCTTT	CASSPQGNTEAFF
13	TRBV30	NA	NA	TRBJ1-4	TGTGCCTGGAGTGTATACGGGGGTCGAAAACTGTTTTTT	CAWSVYGGRKLFF
14	TRBV7-9	NA	NA	TRBJ2-1	TGTGCCAGCAGCTTAGTGCAGGGGCGGAATGAGCAGTTCTTC	CASSLVQGRNEQFF
17	TRBV25-1	TRBD1	NA	TRBJ1-4	TGTGCCAGCAGTGAATTGACAGGGGGCCGGATTAATGAAAAACTGTTTTTT	CASSELTGGRINEKLFF
15	TRBV3-1/TRBV3-2	TRBD2	NA	TRBJ2-7	TGTGCCAGCAGCCAAGATCTAGCGGGGGGGCGGGAGCAGTACTTC	CASSQDLAGGREQYF
15	TRBV6-5	NA	few	TRBJ1-5	TGTGCCAGCAGCATTGACAGAGATCGCAATCAGCCCCAGCATTTT	CASSIDRDRNQPQHF
15	TRBV5-6	TRBD1	NA	TRBJ1-2	TGTGCCAGCAGCTCGGGACAGGGCGGGAACTATGGCTACACCTTC	CASSSGQGGNYGYTF